These 8 T cell receptor beta chains were sequenced from one sample in a study of spatial heterogeneity in lung cancer. Each CDR3 protein gets one entry after TCRdb re-called the 5' RACE reads with MiXCR. The data contain roughly 25,000 distinct CDR3 sequences, about 4.3% of them singletons. Time point here: sample taken at primary tumor resection. Sequenced material: PBMCs, taken at surgery. All receptors derive from a male donor with early-stage non-small cell lung cancer.

In this sample, this clonotype turned up many times. V usage is TRBV27 and J usage is TRBJ1-5; a possible D gene is TRBD1 (6 bases). Germline CDR1 is MNHEY and CDR2 is SMNVEV (reference sequence). The V end lost 5 bases, the J end lost 6 bases, and 20 bases lay between the germline ends. The CDR3 covers 16 residues. The CDR3 is CASSGAPGGLGQPQHF. In DNA form, the CDR3 reads TGTGCCAGCAGTGGGGCCCCCGGGGGGCTGGGTCAGCCCCAGCATTTT.

V usage is TRBV10-3 and J usage is TRBJ2-3; D possibly corresponds to TRBD1 (5 bases). The CDR3 covers 15 residues. The V end lost 5 bases, the J end lost 4 bases, and 16 bases lay between the germline ends. CDR1 and CDR2 (germline): ENHRY, SYGVKD. The DNA for the CDR3 is TGTGCCATCAGTTCCAGTCAGGGCCTAGCAGATACGCAGTATTTT. It codes for CAISSSQGLADTQYF.

In this sample, this clonotype is medium-sized. The rearrangement links TRBV12-3 or TRBV12-4 to TRBJ1-1; D perhaps matches TRBD1 (5 bases). Trimming took 10 bases from V and 1 from J, leaving 13 bases between them. CDR3 length: 13 residues. The CDR3 DNA sequence: TGTGCCACCGGGGGACTGCCGAACACTGAAGCTTTCTTT. It specifies CATGGLPNTEAFF.

This clonotype was seen at least ten times. The chain carries TRBV19 and TRBJ2-2, with a weak D call TRBD2 (5 bases). The CDR3 contains 14 residues. The germline V gene has CDR1 LNHDA and CDR2 SQIVND (reference sequence). The V gene lost 3 bases and the J gene lost 12 bases, with 17 bases spanning the gap. In nucleotides, the CDR3 is TGTGCCAGTAGTATCGGACTGTATCCCTTGCAGCTGTTTTTT. Translation: CASSIGLYPLQLFF.

This clonotype rates as medium-sized. The V call is TRBV29-1, the J call TRBJ1-1, with a possible D match to TRBD1 (5 bases). CDR3 length: 15 amino acids. V was shortened by 4 bases and J by 5 bases, with 20 bases between the two germline ends. Germline V gene sequence: CDR1 SQVTM, CDR2 ANQGSEA. CDR3 nucleotides: TGCAGCGTTGGGGGACCGGGATCCTGGGGAACTGAAGCTTTCTTT. It translates to CSVGGPGSWGTEAFF.

This clonotype was recorded many times. V gene TRBV5-6 combines with J gene TRBJ2-3; D assignment may be TRBD1 or TRBD2 (7 bases each). Trimming took off 2 bases at V and 4 bases at J, with 14 bases between the two ends. This CDR3 has 15 amino acids. CDR1 is SGHDT, CDR2 YYEEEE, per germline. Written as DNA, the CDR3 is TGTGCCAGCAGCTTTCGGCAGGGGGGGTCAGATACGCAGTATTTT. It encodes CASSFRQGGSDTQYF.

This clonotype was seen repeatedly, ten times or more. The rearrangement joins TRBV15 to TRBJ1-1; 8 bases match TRBD1. The CDR3 is 15 residues long. Trimming removed 6 bases from V and 2 bases from J; junction bases left unmatched: 8. Per germline, CDR1 LNHNV and CDR2 YYDKDF (reference sequence). The CDR3 DNA reads as TGTGCCACCAGAACCAGACAGGGGCCAAACACTGAAGCTTTCTTT. Encoded protein: CATRTRQGPNTEAFF.

This clonotype was counted ten times or more. The chain uses TRBV28 and TRBJ1-5; TRBD1 matches 11 bases. After removal of 6 bases from V and 6 bases from J, the junction contained 7 bases not matched to a gene. This CDR3 region has 15 residues. CDR1 and CDR2 (germline): MDHEN, SYDVKM. CDR3 in DNA: TGTGCCAGCAGCAAAGCCGGGACAGGGGGTCAGCCCCAGCATTTT. Its translation: CASSKAGTGGQPQHF.